These 26 T cell receptor beta chains originate from one sample sequenced in a study of beta chain features in type 1 diabetes. These receptors are not linked to any known antigen. Whole-study findings and limits: For Type 1 diabetes patients, all four CD4+ subsets carried TCRB CDR3s that were moderately but significantly shorter.

Reverse transcription of all isolated RNA meant that expressed TCRB transcripts were sequenced. Data came from immunoSEQ multiplex PCR; TCRdb stores just in-frame clones and leaves some out. The data hold some 250,000 clones, with 11% observed a single time. The sequenced material came from naive CD4+ T cells from blood. These receptors originate from a man in his thirties or forties with type 1 diabetes.

The CDR3 bases are TGTGCCTGGAGTGAGCTAGCGTCTAAGCAGTACTTC. Amino acids: CAWSELASKQYF. The chain is built from TRBV30 and TRBJ2-7, with TRBD2 as a possible D gene (6 bases). This CDR3 contains 12 residues. Germline loops: CDR1 GTSNPN, CDR2 SVGIG (reference sequence). Trimming cost V 1 base and J 8 bases, with 12 bases left between them.

A few counts support this clone. V is TRBV30 and J is TRBJ2-1, with 9 positions matching TRBD2. CDR3 length equals 15 residues. CDR1 is GTSNPN, CDR2 SVGIG, per germline (reference sequence). With V trimmed by 1 base and J by 4 bases, 5 bases remained unmatched. CDR3 sequence (DNA): TGTGCCTGGAGTGCGAAGCGGGGGGTTTACAATGAGCAGTTCTTC. Its protein product is CAWSAKRGVYNEQFF.

This clone was counted only a few times. The chain has TRBV19 and TRBJ2-5, with 7 bases fitting TRBD1. Trimming cost V 10 bases and J 3 bases; bases outside gene matches: 5. Germline CDR1 is LNHDA and CDR2 is SQIVND (reference sequence). This CDR3 is 12 amino acids long. CDR3 nucleotides: TGTGCCACCTCGACAGGGAAAGAGACCCAGTACTTC. Amino acids: CATSTGKETQYF.

This clone was detected only a few times. This chain uses TRBV5-6 with TRBJ2-3; D perhaps matches TRBD1 (5 bases). Trimming took off 1 base at V and 1 base at J, with 10 bases between the two ends. The CDR3 runs 15 residues. Germline CDR1 is SGHDT and CDR2 is YYEEEE. CDR3 residues: CASSLTGRGTDTQYF. CDR3 nucleotide sequence: TGTGCCAGCAGCTTGACAGGACGAGGCACAGATACGCAGTATTTT.

This clone was counted between two and nine times. V usage is TRBV29-1 and J usage is TRBJ2-5, with 7 bases lining up with TRBD2. Germline V lookup: CDR1 SQVTM, CDR2 ANQGSEA. The CDR3 runs to 14 residues. J gave up 1 base and V 4 bases, and 6 bases lay outside the gene matches. CDR3 DNA: TGCAGCGTTGGGAATAGCGGGCTCCAAGAGACCCAGTACTTC. Its translation is CSVGNSGLQETQYF.

The CDR3 loop is CASSLVLSETQYF. The CDR3 nucleotides read TGTGCCAGCAGCTTAGTCCTAAGTGAGACCCAGTACTTC. The chain recombines TRBV7-8 with TRBJ2-5; D is unresolved. In germline, CDR1 is SGHVS, CDR2 FQNEAQ. The CDR3 totals 13 residues. V was trimmed by 1 base and J by 5 bases, leaving 8 bases between them.

The chain has TRBV7-8 and TRBJ1-1; D may be TRBD1 (6 bases). The V and J ends lost 5 bases and 3 bases respectively, with 13 bases between them. This CDR3 has 14 residues. Germline-derived CDR1 and CDR2 are SGHVS and FQNEAQ. The CDR3 DNA sequence: TGTGCCAGCAGCCCACATGAGGGGGACACTGAAGCTTTCTTT. This gives the protein CASSPHEGDTEAFF.

The chain recombines TRBV4-2 with TRBJ1-2; D perhaps matches TRBD1 (5 bases). Germline CDR1 LGHNA, CDR2 YNFKEQ. Trimming took off 0 bases at V and 3 bases at J, with 8 bases between the two ends. The CDR3 consists of 14 residues. For the CDR3, the DNA is TGTGCCAGCAGCCAAGACCAGGGTGACTATGGCTACACCTTC. Translated, it gives CASSQDQGDYGYTF.

This clone was seen only a few times. The chain has TRBV5-4 and TRBJ2-1, with TRBD2 matching 10 bases. The germline CDR1 and CDR2 sequences are SGHNT and YYREEE (reference sequence). The CDR3 runs to 14 residues. This CDR3 reads CASGSGGAYNEQFF. In DNA, the CDR3 is TGTGCGAGCGGGAGCGGGGGGGCCTACAATGAGCAGTTCTTC.

This clone has more than one count but fewer than ten. The chain couples TRBV7-2 to TRBJ1-6; 10 bases are shared with TRBD1. Trimming at V came to 6 bases and at J to 9 bases, leaving 11 bases not matched to a gene. The germline CDR1 and CDR2 sequences are SGHTA and FQGNSA. This CDR3 comprises 16 residues. The CDR3 DNA reads as TGTGCCAGCAGTTTCCGGGACAGGGGTTCAGGTTCACCCCTCCACTTT. Encoded protein: CASSFRDRGSGSPLHF.

This sequence joins TRBV7-2 and TRBJ2-1; 8 nucleotides agree with TRBD2. Per germline, CDR1 SGHTA and CDR2 FQGNSA. J was trimmed by 0 bases and V by 2 bases; bases with no gene match: 6. The CDR3 covers 17 residues. CDR3 sequence reads: CASSLLSGGRSYNEQFF. The CDR3 nucleotides read TGTGCCAGCAGCTTACTAAGCGGGGGCCGCTCCTACAATGAGCAGTTCTTC.

This clone was recorded a few times. The rearrangement uses TRBV7-9 and TRBJ1-1; D possibly corresponds to TRBD1 (5 bases). Trimming removed 6 bases at V and 4 bases at J, with 12 bases between. Germline CDR1 is SEHNR and CDR2 is FQNEAQ (reference sequence). The CDR3 has 13 residues. This CDR3 is CASRGRTTTEAFF. The DNA of the CDR3 is TGTGCCAGCAGGGGAAGGACAACCACTGAAGCTTTCTTT. The variable domain in full, with the rest retrieved from reference TRBV7-9 and TRBJ1-1, is DTGVSQNPRHKITKRGQNVTFRCDPISEHNRLYWYRQTLGQGPEFLTYFQNEAQLEKSRLLSDRFSAERPKGSFSTLEIQRTEQGDSAMYLCASRGRTTTEAFFGQGTRLTVV.

J is TRBJ2-5 and V is TRBV7-2, with 7 bases fitting TRBD1. The CDR3 totals 13 residues. V lost 3 bases and J lost 14; bases outside the gene matches: 12. Germline CDR1 and CDR2: SGHTA and FQGNSA. CDR3 sequence: CASSFLLGQEFYF. The DNA for the CDR3 is TGTGCCAGCAGCTTTCTTTTAGGACAGGAATTTTACTTC.

This clone was seen more than once but under ten times. The chain combines TRBV5-1 with TRBJ1-4; D perhaps matches TRBD1 (5 bases). CDR3 length: 15 amino acids. Trimming removed 4 bases at V and 6 bases at J, with 16 bases between. The germline gives CDR1 SGHRS, CDR2 YFSETQ. CDR3 loop: CASSPRGGSDEKLFF. CDR3 sequence (DNA): TGCGCCAGCAGCCCTAGGGGTGGCTCCGATGAAAAACTGTTTTTT. Full variable domain (remainder filled in from reference TRBV5-1 and TRBJ1-4): KAGVTQTPRYLIKTRGQQVTLSCSPISGHRSVSWYQQTPGQGLQFLFEYFSETQRNKGNFPGRFSGRQFSNSRSEMNVSTLELGDSALYLCASSPRGGSDEKLFFGSGTQLSVL.

This clone was observed a few times. V is TRBV4-1 and J is TRBJ2-4, with 9 positions matching TRBD1. The V and J ends lost 6 bases and 0 bases, in that order; junction bases with no gene match: 9. CDR1 and CDR2 (germline): MGHRA, YSYEKL. This CDR3 contains 17 residues. CDR3 residues: CASSRGQGTIAKNIQYF. CDR3 sequence (DNA): TGCGCCAGCAGTCGAGGACAGGGGACCATAGCCAAAAACATTCAGTACTTC.

The table lists this clone with a few counts. J is TRBJ1-5 and V is TRBV9, with D perhaps TRBD1 (6 bases). Germline V gives CDR1 SGDLS, CDR2 YYNGEE. The V end lost 3 bases, the J end lost 3 bases, and 10 bases lay between the germline ends. This CDR3 region has 14 residues. The CDR3 bases are TGTGCCAGCAGCGAACAGGGCTACAATCAGCCCCAGCATTTT. Encoded protein: CASSEQGYNQPQHF.

The rearrangement links TRBV2 to TRBJ1-2; D uncertain. The CDR3 runs 12 residues. Trimming left V 3 bases short and J 7 bases short, with 9 bases between. The V gene's germline CDR1 is SNHLY and CDR2 FYNNEI. CDR3 protein: CASSEYKIGYTF. The CDR3 nucleotides are TGTGCCAGCAGTGAGTACAAGATTGGCTACACCTTC.

The rearrangement links TRBV16 to TRBJ1-6, with D uncertain. CDR3 length: 15 residues. In germline, CDR1 is KGHSY, CDR2 FQNENV. V was cut by 2 bases and J by 5 bases, with 10 bases left in between. In DNA form, the CDR3 reads TGTGCCAGCAGCCAAGACCGGGGTCATAATTCACCCCTCCACTTT. It translates to CASSQDRGHNSPLHF.

This clone has just a few counts. This chain links TRBV21-1 with TRBJ1-4; no check of the table's D call, TRBD1, against the DNA was made. TRBV21-1 represents a pseudogene. The CDR3 loop spans 11 amino acids. The CDR3 DNA sequence: TGTGCCAACGCGACAAAAGGCGAACTGTTTTTT. Its protein is CANATKGELFF.

The genes are TRBV11-2 and TRBJ2-5; D perhaps matches TRBD2 (7 bases). Germline-derived CDR1 and CDR2 are SGHAT and FQNNGV. V lost 5 bases, J lost 5 bases, and 15 bases lay in between. This CDR3 has 14 residues. CDR3 loop: CASSQTGGLETQYF. CDR3 DNA sequence: TGTGCCAGCAGCCAGACGGGGGGCCTGGAGACCCAGTACTTC. The full variable domain, its missing parts supplied by reference TRBV11-2 and TRBJ2-5, is EAGVAQSPRYKIIEKRQSVAFWCNPISGHATLYWYQQILGQGPKLLIQFQNNGVVDDSQLPKDRFSAERLKGVDSTLKIQPAKLEDSAVYLCASSQTGGLETQYFGPGTRLLVL.

CDR3 in amino acids: CASSFRLHYEQYF. As DNA, the CDR3 is TGTGCCAGCAGCTTTAGACTGCACTACGAGCAGTACTTC. The chain uses TRBV7-3 and TRBJ2-7; D remains ambiguous. From germline, CDR1 is SGHTA and CDR2 FQGTGA. The V end lost 3 bases, the J end lost 3 bases, and 9 bases lay between the germline ends. The CDR3 runs 13 residues.

The V gene is TRBV7-3, the J gene TRBJ2-3; 9 bases are shared with TRBD1. The junction had 5 bases not matched to a gene; V was cut back by 2 bases and J by 11 bases. The CDR3 is 13 amino acids. Germline values: CDR1 SGHTA, CDR2 FQGTGA. The CDR3 nucleotides are TGTGCCAGCAGCTTAGGCCTGGGACAGGGGCAGTATTTT. Protein product: CASSLGLGQGQYF.

The gene calls are TRBV7-9 and TRBJ2-7; 7 bases fit TRBD1. V trimming: 4 bases; J trimming: 0 bases; junction bases outside the gene matches: 12. The CDR3 sequence is 17 residues long. The V gene's germline CDR1 is SEHNR and CDR2 FQNEAQ (reference sequence). This CDR3 is CASSSPGQSGFSYEQYF. The CDR3 coding sequence is TGTGCCAGCAGCTCACCGGGACAGTCGGGGTTCTCCTACGAGCAGTACTTC.

This clone was recorded a few times. The chain carries TRBV18 and TRBJ2-7, with 8 nucleotides matching TRBD1. Germline V CDR1 and CDR2: KGHSH, LQKENI. V lost 3 bases, J lost 7 bases, and 11 bases stayed unmatched. This CDR3 is built from 15 residues. Here the CDR3 reads CASSPPGQGTREQYF. As DNA, the CDR3 is TGTGCCAGCTCACCGCCCGGACAGGGAACGAGGGAGCAGTACTTC.

This clone was picked up a small number of times. V and J are TRBV11-2 and TRBJ2-5; the match to TRBD2 covers 10 bases. The CDR3 extends over 15 amino acids. V dropped 5 bases and J dropped 5; count of bases not matched to a gene: 8. Germline V gene sequence: CDR1 SGHAT, CDR2 FQNNGV. CDR3 region: CASSTLAGDGETQYF. The CDR3 DNA is TGTGCCAGCAGCACCCTAGCGGGGGATGGGGAGACCCAGTACTTC.

This clone was seen more than once but under ten times. The rearrangement links TRBV4-3 to TRBJ1-3; a weak D match, TRBD1 (5 bases). Trimming removed 3 bases from V and 4 bases from J, with 22 bases in between. This CDR3 is built from 18 residues. CDR1 and CDR2 (germline): LGHNA, YSLEER. The CDR3 bases are TGCGCCAGCAGCCATATAAGGCAGGGTGGCCTCTCGGGAAACACCATATATTTT. Its translation: CASSHIRQGGLSGNTIYF.